This T cell receptor beta chain was found in a study of CD8 T cells in Susac syndrome. Sequencing of TCR beta, carried out with a high-throughput approach, was applied to CD8+ and CD4+ T cells from the blood. This CDR3 is 13 amino acids long. The germline V and J ends were trimmed by 7 bases and 8 bases, with 14 bases remaining between them. In germline, CDR1 is LNHDA, CDR2 SQIVND (reference sequence). Random hexamers were used to reverse transcribe roughly 0.45 to 1 ug of RNA. Multiplex immunoSEQ PCR targeted 54 Vbeta and 13 Jbeta TCR beta segments. TCRdb processed the immunoSEQ multiplex PCR reads anew with MiXCR; each CDR3 protein has one entry. The sample lists about 140,000 distinct CDR3 sequences; less than 95% were seen once.

This TCR came from a human donor in good health. The sequenced material came from CD4+ T cells from PBMCs. V usage is TRBV19 and J usage is TRBJ1-4, with a possible D match to TRBD1 (5 bases). Written as DNA, the CDR3 is TGTGCCAGTAAGGGGACGGACTCCGAAAAACTGTTTTTT. Encoded protein: CASKGTDSEKLFF.